This paragraph reports one TCR beta chain. The antigen is not known. This table comes from immunoSEQ multiplex PCR, and its TCRdb copy is limited to in-frame clones, with some not included. The sample records about 64,000 clones, approximately 90% being singletons. Autoimmune disease history or systemic immunosuppression led to patients being barred. The record originates from a study of OX40 agonist ivuxolimab in advanced cancers. Whole-study context: Cancers in dose escalation were hepatocellular, melanoma, renal cell and head and neck. Whole-study results and caveats: On average, CD8+ T cells showed a greater number of expanded clones than CD4+.

The germline V gene has CDR1 MDHEN and CDR2 SYDVKM. V lost 7 bases, J lost 12 bases, and 21 bases lay in between. CDR3 length equals 13 residues. The specimen comprised CD4+ or CD8+ T cells sorted from blood, sampled in a trial of the OX40 agonist ivuxolimab. The chain carries TRBV28 and TRBJ1-2, with D possibly being TRBD1 (6 bases). The sequence was collected from an adult with an advanced solid tumor such as melanoma, head and neck, liver or kidney cancer. The CDR3 region has the DNA TGTGCCAGCACCCCCCGGGACACCGGATCCCACACCTTC. It translates to CASTPRDTGSHTF.